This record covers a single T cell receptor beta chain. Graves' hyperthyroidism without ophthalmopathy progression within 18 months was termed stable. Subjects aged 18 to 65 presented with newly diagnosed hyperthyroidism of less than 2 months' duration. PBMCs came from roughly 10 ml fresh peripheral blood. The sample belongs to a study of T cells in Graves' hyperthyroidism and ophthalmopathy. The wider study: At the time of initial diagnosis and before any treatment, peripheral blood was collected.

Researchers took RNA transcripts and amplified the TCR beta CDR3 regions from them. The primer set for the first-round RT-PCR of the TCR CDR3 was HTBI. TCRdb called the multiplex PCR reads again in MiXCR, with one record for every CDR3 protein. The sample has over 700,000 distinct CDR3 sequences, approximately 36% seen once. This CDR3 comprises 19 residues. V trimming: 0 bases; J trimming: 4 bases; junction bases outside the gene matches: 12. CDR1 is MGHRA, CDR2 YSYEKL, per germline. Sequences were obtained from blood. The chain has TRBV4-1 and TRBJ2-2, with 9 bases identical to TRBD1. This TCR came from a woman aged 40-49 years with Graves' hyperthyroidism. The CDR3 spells CASSQDPGQGVGGTGELFF. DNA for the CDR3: TGCGCCAGCAGCCAAGATCCGGGACAGGGAGTTGGTGGCACCGGGGAGCTGTTTTTT.